The 18 T cell receptor beta chains below all came from one sample that was sequenced in a study of vaccination effects on CD4 cells after COVID-19. What these receptors recognize is not known. With the ViraFEST assay, the study expanded antigen-specific CD4+ T cells using viral peptide pools, then sequenced them. The authors isolated CD4+ T cells after roughly 10 days of culture. Their SARS-CoV-2 infection, verified by PCR, occurred between March and December 2020. Only in-frame clones appear in the TCRdb table, and some are missing; sequencing was by immunoSEQ multiplex PCR. This sample has approximately 29,000 clones, with just over 70% found just once. The specimen comprised CD4+ T cells from PBMCs cultured with a peptide pool, sampled before COVID-19 vaccination. The source of these receptors is a human donor who had a prior SARS-CoV-2 infection.

The gene calls are TRBV7-2 and TRBJ2-3; no firm D call. The CDR3 consists of 13 residues. The V end was cut by 10 bases, the J end by 0 bases, with 11 bases between. The V gene's germline CDR1 is SGHTA and CDR2 FQGNSA. CDR3 sequence: CATEAQSTDTQYF. The CDR3 DNA reads TGTGCCACCGAAGCACAAAGCACAGATACGCAGTATTTT.

This chain joins TRBV11-3 and TRBJ2-5; 7 bases map to TRBD2. J lost 2 bases, V lost 4 bases, and 1 base had no gene match. The CDR3 length is 13 residues. CDR1 is SGHNT and CDR2 is YENEEA in the germline V gene. The CDR3 reads CASSSGLQETQYF. CDR3 coding DNA: TGTGCCAGCAGCTCGGGACTACAAGAGACCCAGTACTTC.

This chain links TRBV10-2 with TRBJ2-3; TRBD1 matches at 7 bases. V trimming: 5 bases; J trimming: 0 bases; junction bases outside the gene matches: 2. Germline CDR1 reads WSHSY; CDR2 reads SAAADI. The CDR3 loop spans 14 amino acids. The CDR3 reads CASSTGASTDTQYF. In DNA form, the CDR3 reads TGCGCCAGCAGTACAGGGGCTAGCACAGATACGCAGTATTTT.

V usage is TRBV7-9 and J usage is TRBJ2-3; 9 bases line up with TRBD2. This CDR3 is 17 amino acids long. Germline CDR1 and CDR2: SEHNR and FQNEAQ (reference sequence). V lost 1 base to trimming and J lost 2 bases; unmatched junction nucleotides: 7. CDR3 bases: TGTGCCAGCAGCTTAGGGTTAGCGGGGGTCGACACAGATACGCAGTATTTT. It specifies CASSLGLAGVDTDTQYF.

This clone turned up a few times. The rearrangement uses TRBV14 and TRBJ2-2; D not resolved. Germline V gene sequence: CDR1 SGHDN, CDR2 FVKESK. The CDR3 has 17 residues. V lost 1 base and J 0 bases, leaving 12 bases between the germline ends. In nucleotides, the CDR3 is TGTGCCAGCAGCCAAGTTGTGCGAAACTCGAACACCGGGGAGCTGTTTTTT. This sequence encodes CASSQVVRNSNTGELFF.

This chain links TRBV2 with TRBJ1-2; 11 bases are shared with TRBD1. Unmatched junction bases numbered 4, after V lost 6 bases and J lost 7 bases. Germline values: CDR1 SNHLY, CDR2 FYNNEI. There are 13 residues in the CDR3. CDR3 nucleotide sequence: TGTGCCAGCAGGGACAGGGGGCCGGGTGGCTACACCTTC. Translating it yields CASRDRGPGGYTF.

This chain connects TRBV6-1 to TRBJ2-7; no clear D gene. Germline CDR1 is MNHNS and CDR2 is SASEGT. V dropped 0 bases and J dropped 5 bases, with 11 bases sitting between them. This CDR3 is built from 14 residues. CDR3 sequence: CASSEATEWDEQYF. The CDR3, as DNA: TGTGCCAGCAGTGAAGCGACGGAATGGGACGAGCAGTACTTC.

This clone was picked up a small number of times. V and J are TRBV5-1 and TRBJ2-7, with D unclear. Germline CDR1 is SGHRS and CDR2 is YFSETQ. The ends were cut back, 4 bases at V and 5 bases at J, with 13 bases in the middle. The CDR3 has 13 amino acids. The CDR3 region is CASSGGPRHEQYF. In DNA form, the CDR3 reads TGCGCCAGCAGCGGCGGACCCCGCCACGAGCAGTACTTC. Full variable domain (rest looked up from reference TRBV5-1 and TRBJ2-7): KAGVTQTPRYLIKTRGQQVTLSCSPISGHRSVSWYQQTPGQGLQFLFEYFSETQRNKGNFPGRFSGRQFSNSRSEMNVSTLELGDSALYLCASSGGPRHEQYFGPGTRLTVT.

This clone was seen once. The rearrangement links TRBV6-4 to TRBJ2-2, with a weak D call TRBD2 (6 bases). This CDR3 has 14 residues. Germline V lookup: CDR1 MRHNA, CDR2 SNTAGT. Trimming left V 5 bases short and J 4 bases short, with 11 bases between. The CDR3 here is CASSLEEGTGELFF. In nucleotides, the CDR3 is TGTGCCAGCAGTCTCGAGGAGGGCACCGGGGAGCTGTTTTTT.

The sample holds a few counts of this clone. The J gene is TRBJ1-2, the V gene TRBV19; 7 nucleotides agree with TRBD1. Germline CDR1 is LNHDA and CDR2 is SQIVND (reference sequence). V shed 7 bases and J 5 bases; nucleotides not matched to a gene: 7. The CDR3 consists of 13 residues. The CDR3: CASTLTGTYGYTF. CDR3 DNA: TGTGCCAGTACCTTGACAGGGACATATGGCTACACCTTC. Looking up the rest from reference TRBV19 and TRBJ1-2 gives the full variable domain: DGGITQSPKYLFRKEGQNVTLSCEQNLNHDAMYWYRQDPGQGLRLIYYSQIVNDFQKGDIAEGYSVSREKKESFPLTVTSAQKNPTAFYLCASTLTGTYGYTFGSGTRLTVV.

This clone was seen more than once but under ten times. This chain links TRBV5-1 with TRBJ1-2; D not certain. The CDR3 runs 12 residues. The V end was cut by 5 bases, the J end by 7 bases, with 12 bases between. In germline, CDR1 is SGHRS, CDR2 YFSETQ. The CDR3 DNA is TGCGCCAGCAGAGCTCAACTTTCTGGCTACACCTTC. This encodes CASRAQLSGYTF. The entire variable domain, with the rest obtained from reference TRBV5-1 and TRBJ1-2, is as follows: KAGVTQTPRYLIKTRGQQVTLSCSPISGHRSVSWYQQTPGQGLQFLFEYFSETQRNKGNFPGRFSGRQFSNSRSEMNVSTLELGDSALYLCASRAQLSGYTFGSGTRLTVV.

The chain recombines TRBV2 with TRBJ2-6, with a tentative D call TRBD1 (6 bases). Germline CDR1 SNHLY, CDR2 FYNNEI. V shed 2 bases and J shed 0 bases, with 14 bases lying between them. The CDR3 spans 18 residues. The CDR3 nucleotides read TGTGCCAGCAGTGAAAGGTCTAGGGGGAGCTCTGGGGCCAACGTCCTGACTTTC. The encoded protein is CASSERSRGSSGANVLTF.

This chain joins TRBV18 and TRBJ2-1; unclear D gene. Between the trimmed V and J ends, which lost 0 bases and 0 bases, there was a span of 9 bases. The CDR3 consists of 16 residues. Germline loops: CDR1 KGHSH, CDR2 LQKENI. The CDR3 DNA sequence: TGTGCCAGCTCACCACCCCCCGATTACTCCTACAATGAGCAGTTCTTC. Its translation is CASSPPPDYSYNEQFF. Supplemented by reference TRBV18 and TRBJ2-1, the full variable domain reads NAGVMQNPRHLVRRRGQEARLRCSPMKGHSHVYWYRQLPEEGLKFMVYLQKENIIDESGMPKERFSAEFPKEGPSILRIQQVVRGDSAAYFCASSPPPDYSYNEQFFGPGTRLTVL.

This chain joins TRBV5-4 and TRBJ2-3; possible D gene TRBD2, 6 bases. V lost 5 bases and J lost 2, with 18 bases in between. This CDR3 spans 16 amino acids. The germline V gene has CDR1 SGHNT and CDR2 YYREEE (reference sequence). The CDR3, as DNA: TGTGCCAGCAGTTATGGGCCTGCGGGGAACACAGATACGCAGTATTTT. It translates to CASSYGPAGNTDTQYF.

The chain joins TRBV11-3 to TRBJ2-3, with 10 nucleotides matching TRBD2. This CDR3 has 16 amino acids. Per germline, CDR1 SGHNT and CDR2 YENEEA. Trimming at V came to 1 base and at J to 2 bases, leaving 3 bases not matched to a gene. CDR3 residues: CASSLGTSGVTDTQYF. The CDR3 DNA reads as TGTGCCAGCAGCTTAGGCACTAGCGGGGTCACAGATACGCAGTATTTT.

The DNA for the CDR3 is TGTGCCAGCAGAGACCAGGGGTTTCAGCCCCAGCATTTT. Translating gives CASRDQGFQPQHF. The chain links TRBV6-5 to TRBJ1-5, with D perhaps TRBD1 (6 bases). Trimming took 6 bases from V and 6 from J, leaving 12 bases between them. The CDR3 sequence is 13 residues long. CDR1 is MNHEY and CDR2 is SVGAGI in the germline V gene.

J is TRBJ1-3 and V is TRBV11-3; D uncertain. This CDR3 is built from 13 residues. V dropped 4 bases and J dropped 2 bases, with 6 bases sitting between them. CDR1 and CDR2 (germline): SGHNT, YENEEA. The chain's CDR3 is CASSSLPGNTIYF. The CDR3 DNA follows: TGTGCCAGCAGCTCCTTACCTGGAAACACCATATATTTT. Based on the CDR3 plus reference TRBV11-3 and TRBJ1-3, the full variable domain is EAGVVQSPRYKIIEKKQPVAFWCNPISGHNTLYWYLQNLGQGPELLIRYENEEAVDDSQLPKDRFSAERLKGVDSTLKIQPAELGDSAVYLCASSSLPGNTIYFGEGSWLTVV.

This rearrangement joins TRBV5-1 to TRBJ2-6, with D perhaps TRBD2 (6 bases). Germline assignment: CDR1 SGHRS and CDR2 YFSETQ. V was trimmed by 3 bases and J by 0 bases, leaving 10 bases between them. This CDR3 has 16 residues. CDR3 in amino acids: CASSSGLLSGANVLTF. The CDR3 DNA sequence: TGCGCCAGCAGCTCTGGACTACTCTCTGGGGCCAACGTCCTGACTTTC.